This record concerns one T cell receptor beta chain sequence. The antigen remains unidentified. The CDR3 is made up of 10 amino acids. Germline CDR1 GTSNPN, CDR2 SVGIG (reference sequence). The germline V and J ends were trimmed by 0 bases and 10 bases, with 4 bases remaining between them. The data were obtained in a study of T cell responses to AZD1222 COVID-19 vaccine. Turning to the study itself: Second-dose groups at about 4 or about 12 weeks were pooled.

Profiling relied on immunoSEQ multiplex PCR, and the TCRdb table lists in-frame clones only, not all of them. Of more than 150,000 clones in the sample, 80% to 95% were seen once. Study outcomes and limitations: Spike-specific TCR breadth and depth rose after two AZD1222 doses. Reportedly, nearly half the spike-specific TCRs target unmutated variant regions. Repertoire collection took place solely once the T cell response had peaked.

The source material was peripheral blood, sampled on day 0 of AZD1222 vaccination. The chain recombines TRBV30 with TRBJ2-1; D uncertain. This TCR derives from an adult in good health. CDR3 loop: CAWSVREQFF. As DNA, the CDR3 is TGTGCCTGGAGTGTAAGGGAGCAGTTCTTC.